The 6 T cell receptor beta chains below all came from one sample that was sequenced in a study of blood T cell repertoires in COVID-19. The table came from immunoSEQ multiplex PCR; TCRdb's copy has only in-frame clones and leaves some out. Among hundreds of thousands of clones listed, 85% to 90% were seen once. The sample taken for sequencing was PBMCs or T cells enriched from blood (not recorded which). The source is a man aged 45-60 years who had been exposed to COVID-19.

The chain couples TRBV28 to TRBJ2-5; 11 bases map to TRBD2. The V gene end was trimmed by 3 bases and the J gene end by 7 bases; junction bases not matched to a gene: 10. The CDR3 consists of 16 residues. Germline V gives CDR1 MDHEN, CDR2 SYDVKM. DNA for the CDR3: TGTGCCAGCAGTTTGCTAGCGGGGGGACCCGGAGGGACCCAGTACTTC. Translation: CASSLLAGGPGGTQYF.

The chain couples TRBV19 to TRBJ1-2, with TRBD1 matching over 8 bases. Germline lookup yields CDR1 LNHDA and CDR2 SQIVND (reference sequence). This CDR3 comprises 13 residues. V shed 5 bases and J 7 bases; nucleotides not matched to a gene: 6. The CDR3 here is CASSWQGAIGYTF. CDR3 in DNA: TGTGCCAGTAGTTGGCAGGGGGCGATTGGCTACACCTTC. Full variable domain (remainder filled in from reference TRBV19 and TRBJ1-2): DGGITQSPKYLFRKEGQNVTLSCEQNLNHDAMYWYRQDPGQGLRLIYYSQIVNDFQKGDIAEGYSVSREKKESFPLTVTSAQKNPTAFYLCASSWQGAIGYTFGSGTRLTVV.

The gene calls are TRBV15 and TRBJ2-1; 10 positions match TRBD2. The CDR3 length is 17 residues. Trimming took 5 bases from V and 3 from J; bases not matched to a gene: 10. Germline V CDR1 and CDR2: LNHNV, YYDKDF (reference sequence). The CDR3 DNA follows: TGTGCCACCAGCGGCCGTATAGGGACTAGCGTCTACAATGAGCAGTTCTTC. It encodes CATSGRIGTSVYNEQFF.

The V gene is TRBV15, the J gene TRBJ2-1; TRBD2 aligns across 10 bases. With 0 bases clipped from V and 10 bases from J, the junction kept 3 bases outside the gene matches. Germline lookup yields CDR1 LNHNV and CDR2 YYDKDF (reference sequence). The CDR3 loop spans 14 amino acids. CDR3 protein: CATSRDKGLAEQFF. In DNA, the CDR3 is TGTGCCACCAGCAGAGATAAGGGACTAGCGGAGCAGTTCTTC.

V and J are TRBV28 and TRBJ2-3, with 9 bases identical to TRBD2. The CDR3 consists of 16 residues. Unmatched junction bases numbered 7, after V lost 3 bases and J lost 3 bases. The V gene's germline CDR1 is MDHEN and CDR2 SYDVKM. CDR3 DNA: TGTGCCAGCAGTTTGGCTCGCGGGAGGGTGACAGATACGCAGTATTTT. It yields the protein CASSLARGRVTDTQYF.

The V gene is TRBV18, the J gene TRBJ1-4; D gene ambiguous. CDR3 length: 16 amino acids. V shed 2 bases and J shed 5 bases, with 15 bases lying between them. Looked up from germline, CDR1 is KGHSH and CDR2 is LQKENI. In nucleotides, the CDR3 is TGTGCCAGCTCACCATCCCAGTTCAGAACAAATGAAAAACTGTTTTTT. This translates into CASSPSQFRTNEKLFF.